These T cell receptor beta chains were read from a single sample in a study of CD8 T cells in Susac syndrome. TCRdb re-called the immunoSEQ multiplex PCR reads with MiXCR, one entry per CDR3 protein. The sample records fewer than 85,000 distinct CDR3 sequences, approximately 94% being singletons. Sequenced: CD8+ T cells from PBMCs. Source of these receptors: a human donor with Susac syndrome. Both conserved end residues are part of each CDR3. Each record gives: CDR3 length, J gene, clone size, D gene, V gene, CDR3 DNA, CDR3 protein. D genes are given only for firm matches. Rows give clone size only sometimes, using once, few, many, or a class for an expanded clone.

cdr3_length: 12
j_call: TRBJ1-6
clone_size: -
d_call: -
v_call: TRBV19
cdr3_nt: TGTGCCAGTAGTATGATTGACTCACCCCTCCACTTT
cdr3_aa: CASSMIDSPLHF

cdr3_length: 14
j_call: TRBJ2-1
clone_size: -
d_call: -
v_call: TRBV20-1
cdr3_nt: TGCAGTGCTAGGGTAGGGAGCTCCTACAATGAGCAGTTCTTC
cdr3_aa: CSARVGSSYNEQFF

cdr3_length: 11
j_call: TRBJ2-1
clone_size: -
d_call: -
v_call: TRBV9
cdr3_nt: TGTGCCAGCAGCGTAGACAATGAGCAGTTCTTC
cdr3_aa: CASSVDNEQFF

cdr3_length: 15
j_call: TRBJ2-3
clone_size: -
d_call: -
v_call: TRBV27
cdr3_nt: TGTGCCAGCAGTCCTCGGGGTAGGGGGTCAGATACGCAGTATTTT
cdr3_aa: CASSPRGRGSDTQYF

cdr3_length: 16
j_call: TRBJ2-1
clone_size: -
d_call: -
v_call: TRBV12-5
cdr3_nt: TGTGCTAGTGGTCCACCGGCTTCCAGCTCCTACAATGAGCAGTTCTTC
cdr3_aa: CASGPPASSSYNEQFF

cdr3_length: 14
j_call: TRBJ1-1
clone_size: -
d_call: TRBD1
v_call: TRBV5-1
cdr3_nt: TGCGCCAGCAGCTGGACAGGGACGGACACTGAAGCTTTCTTT
cdr3_aa: CASSWTGTDTEAFF

cdr3_length: 14
j_call: TRBJ2-5
clone_size: -
d_call: -
v_call: TRBV12-5
cdr3_nt: TGTGCTAGTGGTCTCTGGGGGCGGGAAGAGACCCAGTACTTC
cdr3_aa: CASGLWGREETQYF

cdr3_length: 13
j_call: TRBJ2-6
clone_size: -
d_call: -
v_call: TRBV30
cdr3_nt: TGTGCCTGGATTTACGCTGGGGCCAACGTCCTGACTTTC
cdr3_aa: CAWIYAGANVLTF

cdr3_length: 16
j_call: TRBJ2-2
clone_size: -
d_call: TRBD1
v_call: TRBV28
cdr3_nt: TGTGCCAGCAGTCCCTTGGGACAGGGTATTAACGGGGAGCTGTTTTTT
cdr3_aa: CASSPLGQGINGELFF

cdr3_length: 15
j_call: TRBJ2-1
clone_size: -
d_call: TRBD2
v_call: TRBV7-9
cdr3_nt: TGTGCCAGCAGCTTAGGCGGGGGGGCTTTCGATGAGCAGTTCTTC
cdr3_aa: CASSLGGGAFDEQFF

cdr3_length: 16
j_call: TRBJ1-2
clone_size: once
d_call: TRBD1
v_call: TRBV27
cdr3_nt: TGTGCCAGCAGTGAAACAGGGGGCGCATTCTACTATGGCTACACCTTC
cdr3_aa: CASSETGGAFYYGYTF

cdr3_length: 15
j_call: TRBJ2-1
clone_size: -
d_call: TRBD2
v_call: TRBV7-3
cdr3_nt: TGTGCCAGCAGCAACGGACTAGCGGGGGGAGAGCGGCAGTTCTTC
cdr3_aa: CASSNGLAGGERQFF